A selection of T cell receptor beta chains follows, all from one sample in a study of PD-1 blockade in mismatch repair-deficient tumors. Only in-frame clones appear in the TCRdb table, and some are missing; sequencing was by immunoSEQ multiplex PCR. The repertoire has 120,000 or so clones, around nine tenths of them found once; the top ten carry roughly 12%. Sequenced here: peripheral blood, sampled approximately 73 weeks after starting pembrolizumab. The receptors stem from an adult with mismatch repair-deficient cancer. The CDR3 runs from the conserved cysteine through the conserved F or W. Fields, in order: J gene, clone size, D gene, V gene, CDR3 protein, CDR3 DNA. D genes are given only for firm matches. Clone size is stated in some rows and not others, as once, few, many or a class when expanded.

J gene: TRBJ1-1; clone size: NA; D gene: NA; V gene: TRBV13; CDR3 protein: CASGEGVNTEAFF; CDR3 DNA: TGTGCCAGCGGTGAGGGGGTGAACACTGAAGCTTTCTTT
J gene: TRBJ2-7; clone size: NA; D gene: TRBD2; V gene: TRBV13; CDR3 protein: CASSSDGTSPYEQYF; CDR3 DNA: TGTGCCAGCAGCTCCGATGGGACTAGTCCCTACGAGCAGTACTTC
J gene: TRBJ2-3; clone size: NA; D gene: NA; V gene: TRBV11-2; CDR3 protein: CASSLVDTQYF; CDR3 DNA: TGTGCCAGCAGCTTAGTTGACACGCAGTATTTT
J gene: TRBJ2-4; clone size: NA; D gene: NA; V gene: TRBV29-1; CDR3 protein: CSVISRRKNIQYF; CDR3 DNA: TGCAGCGTTATCTCCCGGCGCAAAAACATTCAGTACTTC
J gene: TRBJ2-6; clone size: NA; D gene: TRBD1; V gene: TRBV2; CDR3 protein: CASSETGAGANVLTF; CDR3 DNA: TGTGCCAGCAGTGAGACAGGGGCCGGGGCCAACGTCCTGACTTTC
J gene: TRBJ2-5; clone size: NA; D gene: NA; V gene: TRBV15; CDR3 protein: CATSHPGREKETQYF; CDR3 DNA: TGTGCCACCAGCCACCCCGGCCGGGAGAAGGAGACCCAGTACTTC
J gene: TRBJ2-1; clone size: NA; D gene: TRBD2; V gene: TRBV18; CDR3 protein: CASSPSGRARKSSYNEQFF; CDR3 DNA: TGTGCCAGCTCACCTAGCGGGAGGGCGCGAAAGAGCTCCTACAATGAGCAGTTCTTC
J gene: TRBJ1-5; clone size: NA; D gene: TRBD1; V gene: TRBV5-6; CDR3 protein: CASSRTGMPNQPQHF; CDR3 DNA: TGTGCCAGCAGCCGGACAGGGATGCCCAATCAGCCCCAGCATTTT
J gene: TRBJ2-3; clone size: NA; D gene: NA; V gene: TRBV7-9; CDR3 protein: CASSRYELGTDTQYF; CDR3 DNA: TGTGCCAGCAGCCGGTACGAGCTAGGCACAGATACGCAGTATTTT
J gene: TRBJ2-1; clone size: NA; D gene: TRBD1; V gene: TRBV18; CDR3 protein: CASFYRDSHYNEQFF; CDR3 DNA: TGTGCCAGCTTCTACCGGGACAGCCACTACAATGAGCAGTTCTTC
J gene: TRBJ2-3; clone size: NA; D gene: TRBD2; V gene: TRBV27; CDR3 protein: CASSSWTSGRVTDTQYF; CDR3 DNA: TGTGCCAGCAGTTCCTGGACTAGCGGGAGAGTGACAGATACGCAGTATTTT
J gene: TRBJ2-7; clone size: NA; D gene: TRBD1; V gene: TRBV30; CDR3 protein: CAWSVSGGVYEQYF; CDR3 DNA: TGTGCCTGGAGTGTGTCAGGGGGAGTTTACGAGCAGTACTTC
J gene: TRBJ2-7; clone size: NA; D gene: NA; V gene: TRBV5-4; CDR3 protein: CASGNGNYEQYF; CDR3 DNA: TGTGCCAGCGGCAACGGGAACTACGAGCAGTACTTC
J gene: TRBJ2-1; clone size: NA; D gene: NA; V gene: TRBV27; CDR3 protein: CASRDSYNEQFF; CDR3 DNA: TGTGCCAGCAGAGACTCGTACAATGAGCAGTTCTTC
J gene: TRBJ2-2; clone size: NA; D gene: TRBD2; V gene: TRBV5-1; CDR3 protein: CASSRSSGRASGELFF; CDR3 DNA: TGCGCCAGCAGCAGATCTAGCGGGAGGGCCTCCGGGGAGCTGTTTTTT
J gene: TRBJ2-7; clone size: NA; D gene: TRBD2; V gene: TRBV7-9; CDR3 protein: CASSSRKRERYEQYF; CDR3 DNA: TGTGCCAGCAGCTCCCGGAAGCGGGAGAGGTACGAGCAGTACTTC
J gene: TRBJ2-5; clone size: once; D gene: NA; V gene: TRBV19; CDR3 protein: CATRTDRYQETQYF; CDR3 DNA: TGTGCCACCAGAACGGACCGGTACCAAGAGACCCAGTACTTC
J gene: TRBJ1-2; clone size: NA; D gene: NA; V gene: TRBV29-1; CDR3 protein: CSVGESYGYTF; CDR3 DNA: TGCAGCGTTGGAGAATCCTATGGCTACACCTTC